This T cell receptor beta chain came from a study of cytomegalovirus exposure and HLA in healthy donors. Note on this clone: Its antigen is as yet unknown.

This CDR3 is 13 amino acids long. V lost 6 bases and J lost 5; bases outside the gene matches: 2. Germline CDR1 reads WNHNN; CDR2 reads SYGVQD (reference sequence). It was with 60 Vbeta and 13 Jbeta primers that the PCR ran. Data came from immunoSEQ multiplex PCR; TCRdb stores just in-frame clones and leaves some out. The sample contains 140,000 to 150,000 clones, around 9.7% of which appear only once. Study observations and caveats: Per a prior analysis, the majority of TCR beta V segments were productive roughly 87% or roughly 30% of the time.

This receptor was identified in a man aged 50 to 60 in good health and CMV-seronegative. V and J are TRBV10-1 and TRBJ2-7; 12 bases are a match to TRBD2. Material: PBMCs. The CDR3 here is CASSTSGRNEQYF. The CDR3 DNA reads TGCGCCAGCAGCACTAGCGGGAGGAACGAGCAGTACTTC.